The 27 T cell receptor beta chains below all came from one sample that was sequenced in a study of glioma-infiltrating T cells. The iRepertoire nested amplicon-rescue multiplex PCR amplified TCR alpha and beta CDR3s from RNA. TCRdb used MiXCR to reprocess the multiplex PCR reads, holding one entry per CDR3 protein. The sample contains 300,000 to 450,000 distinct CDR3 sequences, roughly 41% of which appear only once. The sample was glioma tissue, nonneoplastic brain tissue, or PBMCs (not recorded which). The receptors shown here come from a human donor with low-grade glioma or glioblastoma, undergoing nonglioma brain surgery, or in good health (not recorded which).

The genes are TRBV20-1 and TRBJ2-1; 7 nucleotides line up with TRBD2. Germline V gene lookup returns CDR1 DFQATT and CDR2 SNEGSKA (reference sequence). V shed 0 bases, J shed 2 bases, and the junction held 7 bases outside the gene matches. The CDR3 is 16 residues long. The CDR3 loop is CSARDLGGGPYNEQFF. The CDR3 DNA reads TGCAGTGCTAGAGATCTCGGGGGAGGGCCCTACAATGAGCAGTTCTTC.

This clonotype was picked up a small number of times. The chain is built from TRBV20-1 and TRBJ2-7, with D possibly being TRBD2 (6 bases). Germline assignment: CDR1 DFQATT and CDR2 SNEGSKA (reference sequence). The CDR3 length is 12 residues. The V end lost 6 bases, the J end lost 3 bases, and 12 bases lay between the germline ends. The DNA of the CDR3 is TGCAGTGCAATAGAGGGACTCTACGAGCAGTACTTC. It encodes CSAIEGLYEQYF.

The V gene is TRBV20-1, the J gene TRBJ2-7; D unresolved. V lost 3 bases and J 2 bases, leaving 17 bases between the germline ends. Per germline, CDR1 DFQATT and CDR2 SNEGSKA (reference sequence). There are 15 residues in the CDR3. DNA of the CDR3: TGCAGTGCTAGGCCTCTTAGGCGGAGTCCCTACGAGCAGTACTTC. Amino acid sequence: CSARPLRRSPYEQYF.

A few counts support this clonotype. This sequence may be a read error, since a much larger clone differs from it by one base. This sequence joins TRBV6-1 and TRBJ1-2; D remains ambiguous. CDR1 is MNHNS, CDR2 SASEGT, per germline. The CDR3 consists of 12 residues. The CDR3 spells CASTRQDYCYTF. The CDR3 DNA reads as TGTGCCAGCACTCGGCAGGACTATTGCTACACCTTC.

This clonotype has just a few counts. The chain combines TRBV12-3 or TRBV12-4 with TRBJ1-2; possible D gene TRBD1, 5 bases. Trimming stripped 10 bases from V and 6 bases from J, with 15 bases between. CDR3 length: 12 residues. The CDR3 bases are TGTGCCACCGCCGGGACCACGGATGGCTACACCTTC. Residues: CATAGTTDGYTF.

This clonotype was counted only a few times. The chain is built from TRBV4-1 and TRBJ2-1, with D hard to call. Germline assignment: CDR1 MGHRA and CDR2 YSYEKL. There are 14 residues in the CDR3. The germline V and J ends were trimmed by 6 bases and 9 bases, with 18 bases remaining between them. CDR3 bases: TGCGCCAGCAGTTCTATCATCAGGCTGTTTGAGCAGTTCTTC. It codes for CASSSIIRLFEQFF.

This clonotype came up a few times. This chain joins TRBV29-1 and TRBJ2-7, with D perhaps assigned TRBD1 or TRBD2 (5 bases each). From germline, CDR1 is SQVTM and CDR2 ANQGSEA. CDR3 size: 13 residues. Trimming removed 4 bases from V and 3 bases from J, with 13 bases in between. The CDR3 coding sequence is TGCAGCGTTGTGGCTAGGGGACGCTACGAGCAGTACTTC. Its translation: CSVVARGRYEQYF.

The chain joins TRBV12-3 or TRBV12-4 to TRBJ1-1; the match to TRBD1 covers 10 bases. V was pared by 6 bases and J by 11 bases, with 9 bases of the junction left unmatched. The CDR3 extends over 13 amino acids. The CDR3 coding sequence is TGTGCCAGCAGCTTACGGGACAGGGGCTCCGCTTTCTTT. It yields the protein CASSLRDRGSAFF.

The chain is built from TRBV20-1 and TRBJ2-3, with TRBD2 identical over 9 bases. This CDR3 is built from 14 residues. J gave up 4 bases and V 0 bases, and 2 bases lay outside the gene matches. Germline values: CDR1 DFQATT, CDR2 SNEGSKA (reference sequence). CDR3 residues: CSARDAGGPDTQYF. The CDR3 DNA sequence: TGCAGTGCTAGAGATGCGGGAGGGCCAGATACGCAGTATTTT.

CDR3 region: CASSADRQNTEAFF. Written as DNA, the CDR3 is TGTGCCAGCTCAGCCGACAGGCAGAACACTGAAGCTTTCTTT. The rearrangement joins TRBV18 to TRBJ1-1; D may be TRBD1 (6 bases). Trimming took 5 bases from V and 1 from J, leaving 11 bases between them. The CDR3 has 14 residues. In germline, CDR1 is KGHSH, CDR2 LQKENI.

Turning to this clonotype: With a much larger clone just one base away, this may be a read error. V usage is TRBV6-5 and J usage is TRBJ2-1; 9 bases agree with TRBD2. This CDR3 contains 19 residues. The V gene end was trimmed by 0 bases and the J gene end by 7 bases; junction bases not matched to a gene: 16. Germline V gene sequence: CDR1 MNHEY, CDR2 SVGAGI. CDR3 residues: CASSYSAWRAGGPGNEQFF. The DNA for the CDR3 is TGTGCCAGCAGTTACTCGGCGTGGCGAGCGGGAGGCCCAGGGAATGAGCAGTTCTTC.

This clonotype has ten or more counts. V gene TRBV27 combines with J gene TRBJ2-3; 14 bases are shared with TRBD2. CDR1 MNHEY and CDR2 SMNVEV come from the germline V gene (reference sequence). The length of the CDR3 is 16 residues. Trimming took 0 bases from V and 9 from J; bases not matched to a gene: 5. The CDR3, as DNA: TGTGCCAGCAGTTTATCGGGGACTAGCGGGAGAAGCACGCAGTATTTT. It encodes CASSLSGTSGRSTQYF.

CDR3 protein: CASRGGDKVAGELFF. The CDR3 coding sequence is TGTGCCAGCAGGGGGGGGGACAAAGTAGCCGGGGAGCTGTTTTTT. This chain connects TRBV2 to TRBJ2-2, with a tentative D call TRBD2 (7 bases). The V gene's germline CDR1 is SNHLY and CDR2 FYNNEI. V was trimmed by 6 bases and J by 6 bases, leaving 17 bases between them. The CDR3 consists of 15 residues.

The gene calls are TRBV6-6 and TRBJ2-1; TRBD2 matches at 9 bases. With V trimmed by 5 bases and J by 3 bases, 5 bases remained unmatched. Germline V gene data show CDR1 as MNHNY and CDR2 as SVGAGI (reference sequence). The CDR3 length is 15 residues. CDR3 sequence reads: CASSHLAGSYNEQFF. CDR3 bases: TGTGCCAGCAGTCATCTAGCGGGAAGCTACAATGAGCAGTTCTTC.

The CDR3 DNA sequence: TGCGCCAGCAGCCAAAATACGAACACCGGGGAGCTGTTTTTT. The encoded protein is CASSQNTNTGELFF. This chain connects TRBV4-1 to TRBJ2-2; D gene ambiguous. Per the germline V gene, CDR1 is MGHRA and CDR2 is YSYEKL. The CDR3 spans 14 residues. The germline V and J ends were trimmed by 2 bases and 0 bases, with 4 bases remaining between them.

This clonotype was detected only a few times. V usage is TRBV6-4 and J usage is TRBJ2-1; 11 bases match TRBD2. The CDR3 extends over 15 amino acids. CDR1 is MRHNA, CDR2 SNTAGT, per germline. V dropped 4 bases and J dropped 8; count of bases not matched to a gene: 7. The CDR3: CASSVTLAGVDEQFF. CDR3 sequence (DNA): TGTGCCAGCAGTGTTACACTAGCGGGAGTGGATGAGCAGTTCTTC.

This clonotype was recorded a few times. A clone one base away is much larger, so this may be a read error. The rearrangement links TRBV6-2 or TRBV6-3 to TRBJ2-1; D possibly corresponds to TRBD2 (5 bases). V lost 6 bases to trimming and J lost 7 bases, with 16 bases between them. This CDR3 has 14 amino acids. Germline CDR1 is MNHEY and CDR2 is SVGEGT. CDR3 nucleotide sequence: TGTGCCAGCAGCACCCCGTTGGGCGGGAATGAGCAGTTCTTC. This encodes CASSTPLGGNEQFF.

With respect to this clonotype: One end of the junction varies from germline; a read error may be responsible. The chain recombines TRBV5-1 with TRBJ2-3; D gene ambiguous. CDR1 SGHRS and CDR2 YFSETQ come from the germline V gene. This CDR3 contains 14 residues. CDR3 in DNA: TGCGCCAGCAGCTTGCTTCCAGGCACAGATACGAAGTATTTT. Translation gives CASSLLPGTDTKYF.

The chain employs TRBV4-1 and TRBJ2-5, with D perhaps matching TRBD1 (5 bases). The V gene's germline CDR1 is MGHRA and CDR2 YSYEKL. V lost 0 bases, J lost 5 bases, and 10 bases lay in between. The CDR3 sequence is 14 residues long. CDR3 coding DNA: TGCGCCAGCAGCCAAGAAGGACAAGGGGAGACCCAGTACTTC. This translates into CASSQEGQGETQYF.

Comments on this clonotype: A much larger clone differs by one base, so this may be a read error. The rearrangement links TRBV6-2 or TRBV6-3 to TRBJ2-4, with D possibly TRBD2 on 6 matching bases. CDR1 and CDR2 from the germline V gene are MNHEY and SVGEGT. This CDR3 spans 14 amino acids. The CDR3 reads CASSYGGLENIQHF. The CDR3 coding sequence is TGTGCCAGCAGTTACGGGGGGTTGGAAAACATTCAGCACTTC.

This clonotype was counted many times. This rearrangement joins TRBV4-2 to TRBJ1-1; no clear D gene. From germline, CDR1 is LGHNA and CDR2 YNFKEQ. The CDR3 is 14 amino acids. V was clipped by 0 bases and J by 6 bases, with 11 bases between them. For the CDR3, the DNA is TGTGCCAGCAGCCAAGAAGGATCCGGGCCTGAAGCTTTCTTT. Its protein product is CASSQEGSGPEAFF.

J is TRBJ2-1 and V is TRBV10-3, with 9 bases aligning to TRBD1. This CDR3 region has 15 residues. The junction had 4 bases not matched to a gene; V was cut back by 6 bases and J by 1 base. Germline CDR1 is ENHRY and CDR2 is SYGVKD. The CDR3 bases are TGTGCCATCAGCCGGGACAGGGAATCCTACAATGAGCAGTTCTTC. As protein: CAISRDRESYNEQFF.

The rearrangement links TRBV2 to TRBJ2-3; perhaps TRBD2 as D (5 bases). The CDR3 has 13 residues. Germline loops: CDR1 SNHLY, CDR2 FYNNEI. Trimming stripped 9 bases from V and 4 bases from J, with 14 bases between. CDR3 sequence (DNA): TGTGCCAGGATCGACTATGGGGCAGATACGCAGTATTTT. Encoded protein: CARIDYGADTQYF. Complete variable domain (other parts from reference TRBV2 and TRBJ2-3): EPEVTQTPSHQVTQMGQEVILRCVPISNHLYFYWYRQILGQKVEFLVSFYNNEISEKSEIFDDQFSVERPDGSNFTLKIRSTKLEDSAMYFCARIDYGADTQYFGPGTRLTVL.

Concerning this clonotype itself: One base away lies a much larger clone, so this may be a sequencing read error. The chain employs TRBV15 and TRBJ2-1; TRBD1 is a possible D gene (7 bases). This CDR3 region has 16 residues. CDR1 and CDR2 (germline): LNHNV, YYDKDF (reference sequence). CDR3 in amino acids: CVTSGQDRSSYNEQFF. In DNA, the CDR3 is TGTGTCACCAGCGGGCAGGACAGGAGCTCCTACAATGAGCAGTTCTTC.

The CDR3 region has the DNA TGTGCCAGCAGCACCGGACAGGGGAACTACGAGCAGTACTTC. Translated: CASSTGQGNYEQYF. This chain connects TRBV6-2 or TRBV6-3 to TRBJ2-7, with TRBD1 matching over 9 bases. With V trimmed by 6 bases and J by 3 bases, 6 bases remained unmatched. Germline CDR1 and CDR2: MNHEY and SVGEGT. This CDR3 has 14 residues.

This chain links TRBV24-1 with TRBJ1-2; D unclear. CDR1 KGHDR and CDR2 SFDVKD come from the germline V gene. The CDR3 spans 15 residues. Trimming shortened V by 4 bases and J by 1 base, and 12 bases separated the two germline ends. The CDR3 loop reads CATSDPWKFNYGYTF. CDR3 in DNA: TGTGCCACCAGTGACCCGTGGAAATTTAACTATGGCTACACCTTC.

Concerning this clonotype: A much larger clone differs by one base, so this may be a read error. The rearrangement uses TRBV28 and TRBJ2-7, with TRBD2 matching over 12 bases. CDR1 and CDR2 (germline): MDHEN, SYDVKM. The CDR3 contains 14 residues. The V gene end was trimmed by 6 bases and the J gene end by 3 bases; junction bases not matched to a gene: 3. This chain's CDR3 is CASRGLAGCYEQYF. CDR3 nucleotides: TGTGCCAGCAGGGGACTAGCGGGCTGCTACGAGCAGTACTTC.